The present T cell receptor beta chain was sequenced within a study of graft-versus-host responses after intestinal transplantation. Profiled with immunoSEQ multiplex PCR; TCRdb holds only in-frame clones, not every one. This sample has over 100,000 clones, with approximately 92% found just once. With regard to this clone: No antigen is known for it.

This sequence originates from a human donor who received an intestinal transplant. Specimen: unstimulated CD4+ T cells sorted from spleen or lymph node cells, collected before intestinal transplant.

CDR3 amino acids: CASSYSTARSGTQYF. CDR3 nucleotides: TGTGCCAGCAGTTACTCGACCGCGAGAAGTGGGACCCAGTACTTC. V and J are TRBV6-6 and TRBJ2-5; D gene uncertain. Trimming shortened V by 0 bases and J by 7 bases, and 15 bases separated the two germline ends. The CDR3 length is 15 residues. CDR1 is MNHNY and CDR2 is SVGAGI in the germline V gene (reference sequence).